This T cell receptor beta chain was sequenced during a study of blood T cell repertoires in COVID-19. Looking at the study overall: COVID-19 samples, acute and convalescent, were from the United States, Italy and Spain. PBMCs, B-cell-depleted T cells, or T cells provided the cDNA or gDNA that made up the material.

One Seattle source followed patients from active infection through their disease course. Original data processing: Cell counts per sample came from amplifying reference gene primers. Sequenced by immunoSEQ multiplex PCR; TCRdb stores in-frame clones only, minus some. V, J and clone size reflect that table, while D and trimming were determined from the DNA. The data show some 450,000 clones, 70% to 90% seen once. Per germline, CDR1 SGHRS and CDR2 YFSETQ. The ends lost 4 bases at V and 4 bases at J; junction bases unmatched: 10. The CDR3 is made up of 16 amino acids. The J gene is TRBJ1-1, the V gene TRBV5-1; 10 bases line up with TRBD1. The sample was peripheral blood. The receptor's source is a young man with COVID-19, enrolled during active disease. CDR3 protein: CASSPGTGVAGTEAFF. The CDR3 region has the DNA TGCGCCAGCAGCCCGGGGACAGGGGTTGCGGGCACTGAAGCTTTCTTT.